The rows below give T cell receptor beta chains drawn from one sample of a study of T cells in Graves' hyperthyroidism and ophthalmopathy. TCRdb re-called the multiplex PCR reads through MiXCR, storing one row per CDR3 protein. The table lists about 350,000 distinct CDR3 sequences, about a sixth of them singletons. Sequenced input: blood. These receptors were collected from a woman between 40 and 50 years old with Graves' ophthalmopathy. CDR3s include the opening cysteine and the closing phenylalanine or tryptophan. Each record gives: D gene, J gene, clone size, V gene, CDR3 protein, CDR3 DNA. A D gene is named only where the DNA matches it firmly. Only part of the rows carry a size: once, few, many, or a class if the clone is expanded.

d_gene: .
j_gene: TRBJ2-7
abundance: many
v_gene: TRBV15
CDR3aa: CATSRTPSGQRYEQYF
CDR3nt: TGTGCCACCAGCAGAACTCCCTCGGGACAAAGATACGAGCAGTACTTC

d_gene: .
j_gene: TRBJ2-5
abundance: many
v_gene: TRBV2
CDR3aa: CASRGPPRQETQYF
CDR3nt: TGTGCCAGCAGAGGACCCCCACGGCAAGAGACCCAGTACTTC

d_gene: .
j_gene: TRBJ1-1
abundance: many
v_gene: TRBV20-1
CDR3aa: CSVPPPNTEAFF
CDR3nt: TGCAGTGTTCCCCCCCCGAACACTGAAGCTTTCTTT

d_gene: TRBD2
j_gene: TRBJ2-2
abundance: .
v_gene: TRBV5-6
CDR3aa: CASSPTSGSHTGELFF
CDR3nt: TGTGCCAGCAGTCCTACTAGCGGGAGTCACACCGGGGAGCTGTTTTTT

d_gene: .
j_gene: TRBJ1-2
abundance: many
v_gene: TRBV30
CDR3aa: CAWSVHRYGYTF
CDR3nt: TGTGCCTGGAGTGTACACCGGTATGGCTACACCTTC

d_gene: .
j_gene: TRBJ1-6
abundance: many
v_gene: TRBV7-2
CDR3aa: CASSYQMGQYNSPLHF
CDR3nt: TGTGCCAGCAGCTACCAGATGGGGCAGTATAATTCACCCCTCCACTTT

d_gene: .
j_gene: TRBJ1-1
abundance: .
v_gene: TRBV19
CDR3aa: CASSIARNTEAFF
CDR3nt: TGTGCCAGTAGTATAGCGCGGAACACTGAAGCTTTCTTT

d_gene: .
j_gene: TRBJ2-2
abundance: many
v_gene: TRBV19
CDR3aa: CASSWGLQLNTGELFF
CDR3nt: TGTGCCAGTAGTTGGGGGCTGCAACTAAACACCGGGGAGCTGTTTTTT

d_gene: .
j_gene: TRBJ2-7
abundance: .
v_gene: TRBV11-2
CDR3aa: CASSFIRDQQQGSGEQYF
CDR3nt: TGTGCCAGCAGCTTCATTAGGGACCAACAGCAGGGGTCCGGCGAGCAGTACTTC

d_gene: .
j_gene: TRBJ1-2
abundance: many
v_gene: TRBV6-5
CDR3aa: CASRGELYGYTF
CDR3nt: TGTGCCAGCAGGGGGGAACTATATGGCTACACCTTC

d_gene: .
j_gene: TRBJ1-3
abundance: many
v_gene: TRBV6-5
CDR3aa: CASSYPGNGNTIYF
CDR3nt: TGTGCCAGCAGTTACCCAGGGAATGGAAACACCATATATTTT

d_gene: .
j_gene: TRBJ1-5
abundance: many
v_gene: TRBV20-1
CDR3aa: CSARDHRLGWSQHF
CDR3nt: TGCAGTGCTAGAGATCACCGGCTTGGTTGGTCCCAGCATTTT

d_gene: TRBD2
j_gene: TRBJ2-2
abundance: many
v_gene: TRBV4-1
CDR3aa: CARNYDIERERSGELFF
CDR3nt: TGCGCCAGGAACTACGATATCGAGCGGGAGCGGTCCGGGGAGCTGTTTTTT

d_gene: .
j_gene: TRBJ2-2
abundance: many
v_gene: TRBV7-3
CDR3aa: CASSLTFTGELFF
CDR3nt: TGTGCCAGCAGCTTAACTTTCACCGGGGAGCTGTTTTTT

d_gene: TRBD2
j_gene: TRBJ2-7
abundance: many
v_gene: TRBV7-2
CDR3aa: CASSETGTSGIKPYEQYF
CDR3nt: TGTGCCAGCAGCGAAACCGGGACTAGCGGGATTAAGCCCTACGAGCAGTACTTC

d_gene: .
j_gene: TRBJ2-5
abundance: many
v_gene: TRBV28
CDR3aa: CASSLSVPGRVETQYF
CDR3nt: TGTGCCAGCAGTTTATCGGTCCCAGGCCGGGTGGAGACCCAGTACTTC

d_gene: TRBD2
j_gene: TRBJ2-5
abundance: .
v_gene: TRBV6-1
CDR3aa: CASSPGLVLETQYF
CDR3nt: TGTGCCAGCAGTCCCGGACTAGTTCTAGAGACCCAGTACTTC

d_gene: TRBD1
j_gene: TRBJ1-2
abundance: .
v_gene: TRBV24-1
CDR3aa: CATSDLDRVYGYIF
CDR3nt: TGTGCCACCAGTGATCTGGACAGGGTCTATGGCTACATCTTC

d_gene: .
j_gene: TRBJ1-5
abundance: many
v_gene: TRBV12-3/TRBV12-4
CDR3aa: CASSFNRNQPQHF
CDR3nt: TGTGCCAGCAGTTTTAATCGCAATCAGCCCCAGCATTTT

d_gene: .
j_gene: TRBJ2-5
abundance: .
v_gene: TRBV30
CDR3aa: CAWSATPSGFRQETQYF
CDR3nt: TGTGCCTGGAGTGCCACGCCCTCAGGGTTTCGGCAAGAGACCCAGTACTTC

d_gene: TRBD1
j_gene: TRBJ1-1
abundance: many
v_gene: TRBV4-2
CDR3aa: CASSQDFGGSNRGAEAFF
CDR3nt: TGTGCCAGCAGCCAAGATTTTGGGGGGTCAAACAGGGGAGCTGAAGCTTTCTTT

d_gene: .
j_gene: TRBJ2-2
abundance: many
v_gene: TRBV11-2
CDR3aa: CASSLPSVSTGELFF
CDR3nt: TGTGCCAGCAGCTTACCTAGCGTCTCGACCGGGGAGCTGTTTTTT